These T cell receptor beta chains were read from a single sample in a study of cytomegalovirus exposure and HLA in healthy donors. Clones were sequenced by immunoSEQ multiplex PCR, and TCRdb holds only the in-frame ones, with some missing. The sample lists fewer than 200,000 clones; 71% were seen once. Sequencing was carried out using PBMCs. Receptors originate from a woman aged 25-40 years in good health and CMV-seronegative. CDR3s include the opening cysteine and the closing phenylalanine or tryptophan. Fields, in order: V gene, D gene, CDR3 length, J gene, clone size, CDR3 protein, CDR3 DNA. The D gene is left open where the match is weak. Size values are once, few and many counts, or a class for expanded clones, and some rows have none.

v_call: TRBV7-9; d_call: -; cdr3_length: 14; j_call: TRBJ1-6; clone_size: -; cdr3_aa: CASSPLGFNSPLHF; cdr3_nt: TGTGCCAGCAGCCCTCTCGGGTTCAATTCACCCCTCCACTTT
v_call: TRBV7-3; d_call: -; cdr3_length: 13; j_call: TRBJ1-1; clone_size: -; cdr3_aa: CASSRTGNTEAFF; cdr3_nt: TGTGCCAGCAGCCGAACGGGGAACACTGAAGCTTTCTTT
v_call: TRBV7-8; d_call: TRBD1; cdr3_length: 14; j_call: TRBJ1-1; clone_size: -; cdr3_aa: CASKRDRSNTEAFF; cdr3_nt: TGTGCCAGCAAACGGGACAGGTCGAACACTGAAGCTTTCTTT
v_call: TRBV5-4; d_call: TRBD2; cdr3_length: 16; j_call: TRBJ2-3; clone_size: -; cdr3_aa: CASSPRLAGGADTQYF; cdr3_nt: TGTGCCAGCAGCCCAAGACTAGCGGGGGGGGCAGATACGCAGTATTTT
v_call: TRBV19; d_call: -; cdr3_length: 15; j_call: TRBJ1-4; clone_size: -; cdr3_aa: CASSRGTLMSEKLFF; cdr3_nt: TGTGCCAGTAGTCGCGGGACGCTAATGAGTGAAAAACTGTTTTTT
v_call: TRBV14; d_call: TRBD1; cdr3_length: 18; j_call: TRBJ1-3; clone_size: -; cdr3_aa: CASSRDLTGAYSGNTIYF; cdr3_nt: TGTGCCAGCAGCCGGGATCTGACAGGGGCTTATTCTGGAAACACCATATATTTT
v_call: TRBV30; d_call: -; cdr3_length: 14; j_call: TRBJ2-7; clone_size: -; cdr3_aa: CAWREATRNYEQYF; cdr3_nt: TGTGCCTGGAGGGAGGCCACGCGAAACTACGAGCAGTACTTC
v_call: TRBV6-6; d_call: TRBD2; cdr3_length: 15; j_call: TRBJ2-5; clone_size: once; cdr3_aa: CASSPLRGVQETQYF; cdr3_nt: TGTGCCAGCAGTCCGCTGCGGGGGGTCCAAGAGACCCAGTACTTC
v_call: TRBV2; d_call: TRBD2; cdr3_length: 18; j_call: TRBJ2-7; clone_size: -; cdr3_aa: CASCRKVPSGPLSYEQYF; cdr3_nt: TGTGCCAGCTGTCGAAAAGTTCCTAGCGGGCCCCTCTCCTACGAGCAGTACTTC
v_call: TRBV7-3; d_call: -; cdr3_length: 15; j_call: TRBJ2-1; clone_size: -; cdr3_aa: CASSLTRDSDNEQFF; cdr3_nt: TGTGCCAGCAGCTTAACGCGGGACTCTGACAATGAGCAGTTCTTC
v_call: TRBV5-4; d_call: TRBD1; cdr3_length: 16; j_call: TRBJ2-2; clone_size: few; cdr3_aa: CASSLGQGSDTGELFF; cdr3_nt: TGTGCCAGCAGCTTGGGACAGGGGTCGGACACCGGGGAGCTGTTTTTT
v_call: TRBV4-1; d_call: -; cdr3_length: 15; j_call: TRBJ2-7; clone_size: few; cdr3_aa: CASSQFRDTVVEQYF; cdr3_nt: TGCGCCAGCAGCCAATTTCGGGACACTGTCGTCGAGCAGTACTTC
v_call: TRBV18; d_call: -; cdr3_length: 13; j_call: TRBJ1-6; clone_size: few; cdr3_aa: CASSPDIDSPLHF; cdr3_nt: TGTGCCAGCTCACCCGACATAGATTCACCCCTCCACTTT
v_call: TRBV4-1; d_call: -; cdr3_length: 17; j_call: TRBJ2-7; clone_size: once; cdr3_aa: CASSQDALGGGATEQYF; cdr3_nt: TGCGCCAGCAGCCAAGATGCCCTGGGTGGGGGGGCCACCGAGCAGTACTTC
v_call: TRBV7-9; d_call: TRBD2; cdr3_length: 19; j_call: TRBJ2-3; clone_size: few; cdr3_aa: CASSSRLAGTGARTDTQYF; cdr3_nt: TGTGCCAGCAGCTCGCGACTAGCGGGGACGGGGGCCCGCACAGATACGCAGTATTTT
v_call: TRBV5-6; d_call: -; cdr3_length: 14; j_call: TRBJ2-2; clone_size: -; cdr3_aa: CASSLTQGWGELFF; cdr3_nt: TGTGCCAGCAGCTTGACTCAGGGTTGGGGGGAGCTGTTTTTT
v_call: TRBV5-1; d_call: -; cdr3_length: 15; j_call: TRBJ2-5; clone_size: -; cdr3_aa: CASSLAGDLGETQYF; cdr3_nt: TGCGCCAGCAGCTTGGCCGGGGATCTTGGAGAGACCCAGTACTTC
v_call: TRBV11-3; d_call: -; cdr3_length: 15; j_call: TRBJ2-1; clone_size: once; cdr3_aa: CASSLLSGGYNEQFF; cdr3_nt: TGTGCCAGCAGCTTATTGTCCGGGGGTTACAATGAGCAGTTCTTC
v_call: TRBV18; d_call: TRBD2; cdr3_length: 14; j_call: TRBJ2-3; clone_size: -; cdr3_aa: CASSPSGLEDTQYF; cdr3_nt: TGTGCCAGCTCACCCTCTGGACTAGAGGATACGCAGTATTTT
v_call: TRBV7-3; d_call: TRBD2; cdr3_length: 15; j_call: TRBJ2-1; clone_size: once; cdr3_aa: CASSLGTSGVNEQFF; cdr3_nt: TGTGCCAGCAGCCTAGGGACTAGCGGGGTCAATGAGCAGTTCTTC
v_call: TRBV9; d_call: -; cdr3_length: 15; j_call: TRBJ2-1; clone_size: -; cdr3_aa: CASSVGMRGHNEQFF; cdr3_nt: TGTGCCAGCAGCGTAGGAATGAGAGGGCACAATGAGCAGTTCTTC
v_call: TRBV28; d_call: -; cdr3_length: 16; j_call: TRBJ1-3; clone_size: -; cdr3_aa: CASSPQGPFSGNTIYF; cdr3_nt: TGTGCCAGCAGTCCCCAGGGCCCGTTCTCTGGAAACACCATATATTTT
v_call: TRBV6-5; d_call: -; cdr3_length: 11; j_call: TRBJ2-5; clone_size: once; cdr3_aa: CASSYRGRKYF; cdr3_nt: TGTGCCAGCAGTTACCGTGGCCGCAAGTACTTC
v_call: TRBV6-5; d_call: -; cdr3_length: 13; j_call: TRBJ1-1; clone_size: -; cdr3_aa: CASSVDRGTEAFF; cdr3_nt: TGTGCCAGCAGTGTTGATAGGGGGACTGAAGCTTTCTTT
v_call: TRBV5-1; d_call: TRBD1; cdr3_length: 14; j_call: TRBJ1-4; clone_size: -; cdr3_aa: CASSLGTGDEKLFF; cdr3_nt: TGCGCCAGCAGCTTAGGGACAGGGGATGAAAAACTGTTTTTT
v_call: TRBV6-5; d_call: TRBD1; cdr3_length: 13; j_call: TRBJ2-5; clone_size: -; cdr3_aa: CASKRGPQETQYF; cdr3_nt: TGTGCCAGCAAAAGGGGGCCCCAAGAGACCCAGTACTTC
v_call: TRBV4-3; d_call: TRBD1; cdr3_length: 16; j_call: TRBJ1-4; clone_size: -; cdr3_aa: CASSQDLGGGNEKLFF; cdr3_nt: TGCGCCAGCAGCCAAGACCTAGGAGGGGGCAATGAAAAACTGTTTTTT
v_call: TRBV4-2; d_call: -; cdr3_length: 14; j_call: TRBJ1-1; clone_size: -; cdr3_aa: CASSQDNRHREAFF; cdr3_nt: TGTGCCAGCAGCCAAGATAACAGACACCGAGAAGCTTTCTTT
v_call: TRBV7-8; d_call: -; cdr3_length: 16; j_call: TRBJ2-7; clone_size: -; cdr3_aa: CASSLASDSFSYEQYF; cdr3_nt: TGTGCCAGCAGCTTAGCGTCGGACAGTTTCTCCTACGAGCAGTACTTC
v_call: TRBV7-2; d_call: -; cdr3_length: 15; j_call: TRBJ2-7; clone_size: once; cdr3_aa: CASSLDQGYTYEQYF; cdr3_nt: TGTGCCAGCAGCTTAGACCAGGGCTACACCTACGAGCAGTACTTC
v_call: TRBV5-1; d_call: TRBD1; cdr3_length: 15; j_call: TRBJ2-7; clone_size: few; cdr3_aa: CASSPLDRGTNEQYF; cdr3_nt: TGCGCCAGCAGTCCCCTGGACAGGGGGACAAACGAGCAGTACTTC
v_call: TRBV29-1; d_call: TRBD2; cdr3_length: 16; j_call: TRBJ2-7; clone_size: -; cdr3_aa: CSVVETSGSRSYEQYF; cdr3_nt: TGCAGCGTTGTTGAGACTAGCGGGAGTAGATCCTACGAGCAGTACTTC
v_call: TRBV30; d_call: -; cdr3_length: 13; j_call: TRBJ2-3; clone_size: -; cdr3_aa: CAWSVGTLDTQYF; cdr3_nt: TGTGCCTGGAGTGTAGGGACTCTAGATACGCAGTATTTT
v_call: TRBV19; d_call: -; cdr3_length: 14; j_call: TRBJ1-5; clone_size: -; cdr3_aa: CASSIGRGNQPQHF; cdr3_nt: TGTGCCAGTAGTATTGGCAGGGGCAATCAGCCCCAGCATTTT
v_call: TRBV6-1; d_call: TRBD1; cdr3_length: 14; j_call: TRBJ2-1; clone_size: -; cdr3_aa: CASSESRGQDEQFF; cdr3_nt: TGTGCCAGCAGTGAATCCAGGGGGCAGGATGAGCAGTTCTTC
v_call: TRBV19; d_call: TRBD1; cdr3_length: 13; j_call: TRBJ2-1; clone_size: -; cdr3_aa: CASTRQGLNEQFF; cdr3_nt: TGTGCCAGTACTCGACAGGGCCTCAATGAGCAGTTCTTC
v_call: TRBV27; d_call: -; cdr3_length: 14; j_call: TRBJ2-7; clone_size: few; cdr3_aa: CASSFGQVLYEQYF; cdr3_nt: TGTGCCAGCAGTTTTGGGCAAGTCCTCTACGAGCAGTACTTC
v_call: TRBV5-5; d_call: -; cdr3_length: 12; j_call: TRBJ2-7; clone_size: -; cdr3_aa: CASKDSSYEQYF; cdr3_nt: TGTGCCAGCAAGGACAGTTCCTACGAGCAGTACTTC
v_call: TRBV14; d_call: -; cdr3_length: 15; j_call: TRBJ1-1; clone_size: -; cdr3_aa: CASSLLTGLNTEAFF; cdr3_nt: TGTGCCAGCAGCCTCCTAACAGGACTGAACACTGAAGCTTTCTTT
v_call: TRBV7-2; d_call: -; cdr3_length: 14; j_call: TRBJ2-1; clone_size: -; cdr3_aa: CASSLGRDSSEQFF; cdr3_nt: TGTGCCAGCAGCTTAGGCAGGGATTCAAGTGAGCAGTTCTTC
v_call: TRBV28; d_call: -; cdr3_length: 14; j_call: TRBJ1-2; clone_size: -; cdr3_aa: CASRSGAQYHGYTF; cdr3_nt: TGTGCCAGCAGATCAGGGGCCCAATATCATGGCTACACCTTC
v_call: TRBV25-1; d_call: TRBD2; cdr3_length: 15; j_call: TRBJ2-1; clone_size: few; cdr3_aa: CASALGGRAVNEQFF; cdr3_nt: TGTGCCAGCGCCCTAGGCGGGAGGGCCGTGAATGAGCAGTTCTTC
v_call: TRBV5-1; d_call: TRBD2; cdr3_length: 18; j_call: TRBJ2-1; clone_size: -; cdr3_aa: CASSLWALTGGEYNEQFF; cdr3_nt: TGCGCCAGCAGCTTGTGGGCCCTTACGGGAGGGGAGTACAATGAGCAGTTCTTC
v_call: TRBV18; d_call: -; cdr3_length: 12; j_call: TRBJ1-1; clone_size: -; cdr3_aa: CASHYRQTEAFF; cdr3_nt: TGTGCCAGCCACTACAGACAGACTGAAGCTTTCTTT
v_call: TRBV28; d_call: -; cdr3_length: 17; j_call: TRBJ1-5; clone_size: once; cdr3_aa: CASSSGSGRVSNQPQHF; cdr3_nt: TGTGCCAGCAGTTCGGGGTCAGGGAGGGTGAGCAATCAGCCCCAGCATTTT
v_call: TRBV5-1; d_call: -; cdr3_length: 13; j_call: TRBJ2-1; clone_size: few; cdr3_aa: CASSYSGGDEQFF; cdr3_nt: TGCGCCAGCAGCTACTCCGGCGGCGATGAGCAGTTCTTC
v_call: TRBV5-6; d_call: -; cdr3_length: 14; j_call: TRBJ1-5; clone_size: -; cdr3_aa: CASSLVRVNQPQHF; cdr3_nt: TGTGCCAGCAGCTTGGTAAGAGTTAATCAGCCCCAGCATTTT
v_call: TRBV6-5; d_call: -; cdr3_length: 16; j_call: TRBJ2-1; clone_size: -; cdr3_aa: CASSYDGTTSYNEQFF; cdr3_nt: TGTGCCAGCAGTTACGATGGGACAACCTCCTACAATGAGCAGTTCTTC
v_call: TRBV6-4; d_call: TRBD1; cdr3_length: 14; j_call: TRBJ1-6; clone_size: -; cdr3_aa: CASSEGDRNSPLHF; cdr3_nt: TGTGCCAGCAGTGAAGGGGACAGAAATTCACCCCTCCACTTT
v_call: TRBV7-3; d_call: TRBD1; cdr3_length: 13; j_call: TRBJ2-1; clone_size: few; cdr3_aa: CASRSSRTGVEFF; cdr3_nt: TGTGCCAGCCGCTCCTCCCGGACAGGGGTGGAGTTCTTC
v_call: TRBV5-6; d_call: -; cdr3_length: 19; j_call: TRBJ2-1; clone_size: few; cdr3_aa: CASSLLWGESLSSYNEQFF; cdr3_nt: TGTGCCAGCAGCCTCCTTTGGGGGGAGTCCCTGAGCTCCTACAATGAGCAGTTCTTC
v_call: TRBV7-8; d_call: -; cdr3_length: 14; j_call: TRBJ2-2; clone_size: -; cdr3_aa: CASSFTRITGELFF; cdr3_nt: TGTGCCAGCAGCTTTACCAGGATCACCGGGGAGCTGTTTTTT
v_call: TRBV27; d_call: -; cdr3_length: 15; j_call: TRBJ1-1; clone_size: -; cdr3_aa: CASSYSSPGYTEAFF; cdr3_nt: TGTGCCAGCAGTTACTCGAGTCCGGGTTACACTGAAGCTTTCTTT
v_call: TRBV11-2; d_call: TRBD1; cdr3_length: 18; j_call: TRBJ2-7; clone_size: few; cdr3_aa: CASSLVGLATGIHWEQYF; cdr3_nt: TGTGCCAGCAGCTTAGTCGGACTTGCGACAGGGATACATTGGGAGCAGTACTTC
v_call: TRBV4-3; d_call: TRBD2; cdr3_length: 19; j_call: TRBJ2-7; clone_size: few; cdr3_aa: CASSQGRLAGVGSSYEQYF; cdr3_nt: TGCGCCAGCAGCCAAGGCCGACTAGCGGGAGTGGGGAGCTCCTACGAGCAGTACTTC
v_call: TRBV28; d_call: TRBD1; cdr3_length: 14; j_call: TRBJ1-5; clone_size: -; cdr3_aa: CASSLWTGSQPQHF; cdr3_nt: TGTGCCAGCAGTCTGTGGACAGGGAGTCAGCCCCAGCATTTT
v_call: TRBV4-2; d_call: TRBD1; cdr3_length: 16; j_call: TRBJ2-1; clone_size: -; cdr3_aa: CASSQEVTGFYNEQFF; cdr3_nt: TGTGCCAGCAGCCAAGAAGTGACAGGGTTTTACAATGAGCAGTTCTTC
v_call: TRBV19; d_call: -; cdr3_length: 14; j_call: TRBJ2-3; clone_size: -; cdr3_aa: CASSAGSSTDTQYF; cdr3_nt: TGTGCCAGTAGTGCGGGCTCTAGCACAGATACGCAGTATTTT
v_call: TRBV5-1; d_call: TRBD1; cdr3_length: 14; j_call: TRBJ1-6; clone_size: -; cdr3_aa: CASSFGTANSPLHF; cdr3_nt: TGCGCCAGCAGCTTTGGGACAGCGAATTCACCCCTCCACTTT